One and the same sample provided the 23 T cell receptor beta chains below, sequenced in a study of Graves' ophthalmopathy and Graves' hyperthyroidism. Amplification of TCR beta CDR3 regions used RNA transcripts. After a first-round RT-PCR with HTBI primers, a second-round multiplex PCR was run. TCRdb passed the multiplex PCR reads through MiXCR, listing each CDR3 protein once. The repertoire holds about 240,000 distinct CDR3 sequences, with around 42% as singletons. Sequenced input: peripheral blood. Source of these receptors: an adult man with Graves' ophthalmopathy.

The CDR3 DNA sequence: TGCGCCAGAAGAGACCCTACGACAGAAAATTCACCCCTCCACTTT. This gives the protein CARRDPTTENSPLHF. The chain recombines TRBV10-2 with TRBJ1-6; possibly TRBD1 for D (5 bases). Germline-derived CDR1 and CDR2 are WSHSY and SAAADI. The CDR3 is made up of 15 amino acids. Trimming left V 9 bases short and J 7 bases short, with 19 bases between.

This clonotype was detected ten times or more. The chain recombines TRBV20-1 with TRBJ2-5; no clear D gene. Trimming took off 0 bases at V and 5 bases at J, with 1 base between the two ends. This CDR3 region has 10 residues. Per the germline V gene, CDR1 is DFQATT and CDR2 is SNEGSKA (reference sequence). The DNA of the CDR3 is TGCAGTGCTAGAGATGAGACCCAGTACTTC. It codes for CSARDETQYF.

This clonotype was seen more than once but under ten times. CDR3 coding DNA: TGTGCCAGTAGTAAGGACAGGCTCCGGTCTGGGGCCAACGTCCTGACTTTC. Its protein is CASSKDRLRSGANVLTF. The chain employs TRBV19 and TRBJ2-6; 7 nucleotides line up with TRBD1. This CDR3 has 17 residues. Germline V gene data show CDR1 as LNHDA and CDR2 as SQIVND (reference sequence). Trimming took 4 bases from V and 1 from J; bases not matched to a gene: 7.

This clonotype was picked up many times. The chain carries TRBV29-1 and TRBJ1-2; D is uncertain. V gave up 0 bases and J gave up 10 bases, with 9 bases separating them. The CDR3 spans 11 residues. CDR1 and CDR2 (germline): SQVTM, ANQGSEA. The CDR3: CSVEDQEDYTF. The CDR3 region has the DNA TGCAGCGTTGAAGATCAGGAGGACTACACCTTC.

The CDR3 reads CATSDRGDRARDEQYF. The DNA of the CDR3 is TGTGCCACCAGTGATAGAGGGGACAGGGCCCGCGACGAGCAGTACTTC. The chain is built from TRBV24-1 and TRBJ2-7; 9 bases are shared with TRBD1. Germline V CDR1 and CDR2: KGHDR, SFDVKD. V lost 3 bases to trimming and J lost 5 bases; unmatched junction nucleotides: 10. This CDR3 has 16 residues.

The chain joins TRBV4-1 to TRBJ2-7; TRBD2 agrees at 7 bases. The CDR3 is made up of 14 amino acids. The germline CDR1 and CDR2 sequences are MGHRA and YSYEKL. After removal of 0 bases from V and 5 bases from J, the junction contained 4 bases not matched to a gene. In DNA, the CDR3 is TGCGCCAGCAGCCAAGATTGGGAGGGTGACGAGCAGTACTTC. Translated: CASSQDWEGDEQYF.

This chain links TRBV9 with TRBJ2-7, with 9 bases that match TRBD1. Germline trimming cut 4 bases from V and 5 bases from J; bases unmatched to any gene: 4. The CDR3 extends over 13 amino acids. The germline CDR1 and CDR2 sequences are SGDLS and YYNGEE. CDR3 sequence: CASSRRTGDEQYF. CDR3 coding DNA: TGTGCCAGCAGCCGCCGGACAGGGGACGAGCAGTACTTC.

This clonotype was detected only once. The J gene is TRBJ1-6, the V gene TRBV9, with 8 positions matching TRBD1. The CDR3 covers 15 residues. Trimming removed 5 bases from V and 5 bases from J; junction bases left unmatched: 6. Germline assignment: CDR1 SGDLS and CDR2 YYNGEE. The CDR3 region has the DNA TGTGCCAGCAGTGAAGCGACAGGGGATAATTCACCCCTCCACTTT. Translated, it gives CASSEATGDNSPLHF.

CDR3 sequence (DNA): TGTGCCATCAGTACGGGAGTATCCTACGAGCAGTACTTC. Translated: CAISTGVSYEQYF. The chain is built from TRBV10-3 and TRBJ2-7, with D possibly TRBD2 on 6 matching bases. Trimming pared 5 bases from V and 1 base from J, leaving 9 bases between. The CDR3 runs to 13 residues. From germline, CDR1 is ENHRY and CDR2 SYGVKD.

The V gene is TRBV12-3 or TRBV12-4, the J gene TRBJ2-5, with D unclear. V was clipped by 6 bases and J by 6 bases, with 8 bases between them. CDR3 length: 11 residues. The CDR3 reads CASSQGKTQYF. The DNA for the CDR3 is TGTGCCAGCAGCCAAGGGAAGACCCAGTACTTC.

This clonotype was picked up one time. The junction and the germline gene differ at one end; a read error may be behind it. This chain links TRBV24-1 with TRBJ1-5, with TRBD1 matching over 8 bases. The length of the CDR3 is 15 residues. The germline gives CDR1 KGHDR, CDR2 SFDVKD. The CDR3 is CASSSVDRDNQPQHF. The CDR3 region has the DNA TGTGCCAGCAGTTCCGTGGACAGGGACAATCAGCCCCAGCATTTT.

This clonotype was seen more than once but under ten times. The chain links TRBV12-3 or TRBV12-4 to TRBJ2-7; D might be TRBD2 (5 bases). The CDR3 is made up of 12 amino acids. Trimming removed 6 bases at V and 4 bases at J, with 10 bases between. In nucleotides, the CDR3 is TGTGCCAGCAGCCAGAGGGAATACGAGCAGTACTTC. Encoded protein: CASSQREYEQYF.

The rearrangement joins TRBV10-3 to TRBJ1-6; 9 bases match TRBD1. The CDR3 contains 15 residues. Germline CDR1 is ENHRY and CDR2 is SYGVKD. Unmatched junction bases numbered 9, after V lost 5 bases and J lost 10 bases. CDR3 nucleotides: TGTGCCATCAGTTTAGGAACAGGGGGCCACTCACCCCTCCACTTT. It is translated as CAISLGTGGHSPLHF.

Comment on this clonotype: A junction boundary mismatches the germline segment, possibly from a read error. The chain recombines TRBV10-3 with TRBJ2-7; 9 nucleotides align to TRBD2. Looked up from germline, CDR1 is ENHRY and CDR2 is SYGVKD. The CDR3 contains 16 residues. Here the CDR3 reads CASSEWAGGPRYEQYF. CDR3 DNA: TGTGCCAGCAGTGAGTGGGCGGGGGGGCCGAGGTACGAGCAGTACTTC.

This clonotype was observed a few times. The chain combines TRBV6-5 with TRBJ2-7, with 8 bases identical to TRBD2. The DNA end favors TRBJ2-5, so the J call may be wrong. CDR3 length: 13 residues. Germline CDR1 is MNHEY and CDR2 is SVGAGI. The CDR3 region has the DNA TGTGCCAGCCATCGACTAGCGCAAGAGACCCAGTACTTC. Translating it yields CASHRLAQETQYF.

Note on this clonotype: The junction differs from germline at one of its ends, possibly a read error. The V and J genes are TRBV10-2 and TRBJ1-5; maybe TRBD1 (5 bases). This CDR3 comprises 16 residues. Germline values: CDR1 WSHSY, CDR2 SAAADI. CDR3 nucleotides: TGTGCCAGCAGTTCTGGGCGCCGGGGGGTCAATCAGCCCCAGCATTTT. Translation gives CASSSGRRGVNQPQHF.

This chain connects TRBV2 to TRBJ1-5; weak D call: TRBD1 (6 bases). This CDR3 is 13 amino acids long. The V end was cut by 7 bases, the J end by 4 bases, with 11 bases between. CDR1 is SNHLY and CDR2 is FYNNEI in the germline V gene. The CDR3 coding sequence is TGTGCCAGCAATACAGGGAGGAATCAGCCCCAGCATTTT. This sequence encodes CASNTGRNQPQHF.

This clonotype was recorded at least ten times. The chain employs TRBV29-1 and TRBJ2-5; TRBD1 matches at 10 bases. The J segment lost 5 bases and the V segment lost 4 bases, leaving 13 bases of the junction unmatched. CDR3 length equals 16 residues. Looked up from germline, CDR1 is SQVTM and CDR2 is ANQGSEA. DNA of the CDR3: TGCAGCGTTGGGCCAGGGGTCGGGACAGGGGATGAGACCCAGTACTTC. This gives the protein CSVGPGVGTGDETQYF.

This clonotype was picked up many times. The chain carries TRBV7-6 and TRBJ2-5; TRBD1 aligns across 9 bases. The CDR3 totals 14 residues. With 3 bases clipped from V and 2 bases from J, the junction kept 1 base outside the gene matches. Germline CDR1 is SGHVS and CDR2 is FNYEAQ. The CDR3 DNA follows: TGTGCCAGCAGCTTGACAGGGGGTCAAGAGACCCAGTACTTC. Residues: CASSLTGGQETQYF.

The chain recombines TRBV7-2 with TRBJ1-1, with D tentatively TRBD1 (5 bases). V was clipped by 4 bases and J by 7 bases, with 13 bases between them. CDR1 and CDR2 (germline): SGHTA, FQGNSA. There are 13 residues in the CDR3. CDR3 DNA: TGTGCCAGCAGCTCCAACCGGGACGGTGAAGCTTTCTTT. Encoded protein: CASSSNRDGEAFF. Variable domain in full (rest from reference TRBV7-2 and TRBJ1-1): GAGVSQSPSNKVTEKGKDVELRCDPISGHTALYWYRQSLGQGLEFLIYFQGNSAPDKSGLPSDRFSAERTGGSVSTLTIQRTQQEDSAVYLCASSSNRDGEAFFGQGTRLTVV.

The genes are TRBV29-1 and TRBJ2-5, with a tentative D call TRBD2 (5 bases). Germline assignment: CDR1 SQVTM and CDR2 ANQGSEA. The V and J ends lost 3 bases and 2 bases respectively, with 10 bases between them. The CDR3 consists of 13 residues. In DNA, the CDR3 is TGCAGCGTTGACCCGGGAAAACAAGAGACCCAGTACTTC. Residues: CSVDPGKQETQYF.

The chain recombines TRBV7-2 with TRBJ2-7; perhaps TRBD2 as D (6 bases). This CDR3 has 11 amino acids. Germline V gives CDR1 SGHTA, CDR2 FQGNSA. Trimming cost V 6 bases and J 3 bases, with 6 bases left between them. CDR3 sequence: CASREGYEQYF. CDR3 nucleotide sequence: TGTGCCAGCAGGGAGGGCTACGAGCAGTACTTC. The full variable domain, completed using reference TRBV7-2 and TRBJ2-7, is GAGVSQSPSNKVTEKGKDVELRCDPISGHTALYWYRQSLGQGLEFLIYFQGNSAPDKSGLPSDRFSAERTGGSVSTLTIQRTQQEDSAVYLCASREGYEQYFGPGTRLTVT.

On this clonotype itself: A read error is possible here, since a much larger clone lies one base away. CDR3 nucleotide sequence: TGTGCCGGCAGGATGGGCAATCAGCCCCAGCATTTT. As protein: CAGRMGNQPQHF. V usage is TRBV5-5 and J usage is TRBJ1-5; D gene ambiguous. The CDR3 consists of 12 residues. Germline V gene data show CDR1 as SGHKS and CDR2 as YYEKEE (reference sequence).